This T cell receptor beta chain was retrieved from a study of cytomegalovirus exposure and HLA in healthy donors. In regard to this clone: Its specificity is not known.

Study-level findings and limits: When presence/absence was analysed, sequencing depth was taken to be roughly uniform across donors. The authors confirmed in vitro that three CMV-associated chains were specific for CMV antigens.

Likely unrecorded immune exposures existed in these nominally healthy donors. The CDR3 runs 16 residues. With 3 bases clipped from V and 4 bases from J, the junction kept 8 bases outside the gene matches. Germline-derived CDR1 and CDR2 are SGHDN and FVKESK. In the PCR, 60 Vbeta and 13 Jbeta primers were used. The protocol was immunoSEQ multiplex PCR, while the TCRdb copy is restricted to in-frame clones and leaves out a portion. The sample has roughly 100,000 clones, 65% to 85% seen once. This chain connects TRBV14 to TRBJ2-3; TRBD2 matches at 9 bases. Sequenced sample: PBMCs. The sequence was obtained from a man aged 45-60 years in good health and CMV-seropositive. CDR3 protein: CASSQLAGVRADTQYF. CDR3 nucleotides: TGTGCCAGCAGCCAGTTAGCGGGAGTCAGAGCAGATACGCAGTATTTT.